The 20 T cell receptor beta chains below come from one sample, sequenced in a study of T cells in Graves' hyperthyroidism and ophthalmopathy. Template material for amplifying TCR beta CDR3 regions consisted of RNA transcripts. The HTBI primer set was used in a first-round RT-PCR of the TCR CDR3. One entry per CDR3 protein, called by TCRdb with MiXCR from the multiplex PCR reads. The data show 500,000 to 650,000 distinct CDR3 sequences, just under 20% seen once. Sequencing was carried out using blood. All receptors come from a middle-aged man with Graves' ophthalmopathy.

To note about this clonotype: Relative to the germline gene, one junction end is altered; a read error may explain this. This chain connects TRBV3-1 to TRBJ2-7, with 9 bases lining up with TRBD1. The CDR3 has 15 amino acids. Germline CDR1 is LGHDT and CDR2 is YNNKEL (reference sequence). In DNA, the CDR3 is TGTGCCTGCAGCCAACCGGGACAGGGAGAGTACGAGCAGTACTTC. As protein: CACSQPGQGEYEQYF.

The chain recombines TRBV4-3 with TRBJ1-4; D is perhaps TRBD1 (5 bases). Germline V gene lookup returns CDR1 LGHNA and CDR2 YSLEER. The CDR3 length is 16 residues. The V and J ends lost 3 bases and 7 bases respectively, with 18 bases between them. The CDR3 sequence: CASSQDPGRVVEKLFF. CDR3 nucleotide sequence: TGCGCCAGCAGCCAGGACCCAGGGAGGGTGGTTGAAAAACTGTTTTTT.

In this sample, this clonotype turned up a few times. The gene calls are TRBV28 and TRBJ1-4; D ambiguous. Trimming shortened V by 7 bases and J by 6 bases, and 9 bases separated the two germline ends. The CDR3 spans 12 residues. The germline gives CDR1 MDHEN, CDR2 SYDVKM. CDR3: CASNGGDEKLFF. DNA of the CDR3: TGTGCCAGCAACGGCGGGGATGAAAAACTGTTTTTT.

This clonotype has ten or more counts. J is TRBJ2-1 and V is TRBV11-1; 9 nucleotides line up with TRBD2. The CDR3 has 14 residues. From germline, CDR1 is SGHAT and CDR2 FQDESV (reference sequence). The J segment lost 7 bases and the V segment lost 6 bases, leaving 7 bases of the junction unmatched. In DNA form, the CDR3 reads TGTGCCAGCAGTTCTAGCGGGAATCGTAATGAGCAGTTCTTC. Amino acids: CASSSSGNRNEQFF.

Ten or more counts support this clonotype. This chain uses TRBV27 with TRBJ1-1, with D possibly TRBD1 on 5 matching bases. The germline V gene has CDR1 MNHEY and CDR2 SMNVEV (reference sequence). Trimming removed 5 bases at V and 0 bases at J, with 13 bases between. The CDR3 contains 15 residues. The CDR3 DNA is TGTGCCAGCAGTCCGAGACAGATCATGAACACTGAAGCTTTCTTT. It specifies CASSPRQIMNTEAFF.

This clonotype appeared many times. The chain carries TRBV7-2 and TRBJ1-5; tentative D call: TRBD1 (5 bases). CDR3 length: 15 amino acids. The V end was cut by 1 base, the J end by 2 bases, with 9 bases between. Per germline, CDR1 SGHTA and CDR2 FQGNSA. This CDR3 reads CASSLEGSRNQPQHF. Written as DNA, the CDR3 is TGTGCCAGCAGCTTAGAGGGGAGCCGCAATCAGCCCCAGCATTTT. Supplemented by reference TRBV7-2 and TRBJ1-5, the full variable domain reads GAGVSQSPSNKVTEKGKDVELRCDPISGHTALYWYRQSLGQGLEFLIYFQGNSAPDKSGLPSDRFSAERTGGSVSTLTIQRTQQEDSAVYLCASSLEGSRNQPQHFGDGTRLSIL.

The chain has TRBV7-9 and TRBJ2-5; 9 positions match TRBD2. The CDR3 contains 15 residues. With 4 bases clipped from V and 1 base from J, the junction kept 4 bases outside the gene matches. Germline CDR1 is SEHNR and CDR2 is FQNEAQ (reference sequence). CDR3 residues: CASSSSGGPQETQYF. Written as DNA, the CDR3 is TGTGCCAGCAGCTCAAGCGGGGGGCCCCAAGAGACCCAGTACTTC.

The chain joins TRBV28 to TRBJ1-1; D is possibly TRBD1 (6 bases). Germline assignment: CDR1 MDHEN and CDR2 SYDVKM. The CDR3 spans 16 residues. V lost 5 bases and J 0 bases, leaving 16 bases between the germline ends. In nucleotides, the CDR3 is TGTGCCAGCAGTCCACAGGGAGCCGCCATGAACACTGAAGCTTTCTTT. Translation: CASSPQGAAMNTEAFF. The entire variable domain, with the rest obtained from reference TRBV28 and TRBJ1-1, is as follows: DVKVTQSSRYLVKRTGEKVFLECVQDMDHENMFWYRQDPGLGLRLIYFSYDVKMKEKGDIPEGYSVSREKKERFSLILESASTNQTSMYLCASSPQGAAMNTEAFFGQGTRLTVV.

This clonotype was recorded many times. V is TRBV7-9 and J is TRBJ1-1; 9 positions match TRBD1. The germline V gene has CDR1 SEHNR and CDR2 FQNEAQ (reference sequence). Unmatched junction bases numbered 3, after V lost 5 bases and J lost 11 bases. This CDR3 has 11 residues. CDR3 loop: CASSRTGEAFF. CDR3 DNA sequence: TGTGCCAGCAGCAGGACAGGGGAGGCTTTCTTT. Together with reference TRBV7-9 and TRBJ1-1, the CDR3 gives the full variable domain: DTGVSQNPRHKITKRGQNVTFRCDPISEHNRLYWYRQTLGQGPEFLTYFQNEAQLEKSRLLSDRFSAERPKGSFSTLEIQRTEQGDSAMYLCASSRTGEAFFGQGTRLTVV.

Only a few counts were recorded for this clonotype. The chain couples TRBV5-1 to TRBJ1-1, with D hard to call. Germline V gene sequence: CDR1 SGHRS, CDR2 YFSETQ. The CDR3 contains 14 residues. V dropped 5 bases and J dropped 5 bases, with 16 bases sitting between them. The CDR3 protein is CASRPDRRFTEAFF. CDR3 nucleotides: TGCGCCAGCAGGCCTGACCGGAGGTTTACTGAAGCTTTCTTT. The full variable domain, its missing parts supplied by reference TRBV5-1 and TRBJ1-1, is KAGVTQTPRYLIKTRGQQVTLSCSPISGHRSVSWYQQTPGQGLQFLFEYFSETQRNKGNFPGRFSGRQFSNSRSEMNVSTLELGDSALYLCASRPDRRFTEAFFGQGTRLTVV.

The chain is built from TRBV9 and TRBJ2-3, with 14 bases that match TRBD2. The trim removed 5 bases at V and 7 bases at J, leaving 15 bases unmatched. The CDR3 is made up of 18 amino acids. The V gene's germline CDR1 is SGDLS and CDR2 YYNGEE. CDR3 nucleotides: TGTGCCAGCAGTGATACCGGGACTAGCGGGAGACCCACCAATACGCAGTATTTT. Translating it yields CASSDTGTSGRPTNTQYF.

J is TRBJ2-1 and V is TRBV5-5; D is possibly TRBD2 (5 bases). There are 12 residues in the CDR3. From germline, CDR1 is SGHKS and CDR2 YYEKEE (reference sequence). V lost 5 bases and J lost 4, with 7 bases in between. Written as DNA, the CDR3 is TGTGCCAGCAGAGCGGTATACAATGAGCAGTTCTTC. Its translation: CASRAVYNEQFF.

With respect to this clonotype: A clone one base away is much larger, so this may be a read error. This chain links TRBV28 with TRBJ1-1; D is undetermined. Per the germline V gene, CDR1 is MDHEN and CDR2 is SYDVKM. The CDR3 spans 14 residues. With 6 bases removed from V and 0 bases from J, the gap between germline ends came to 11 bases. This CDR3 reads CASRNGGVNTEAFF. CDR3 nucleotides: TGTGCCAGCAGAAATGGCGGGGTGAACACTGAAGCTTTCTTT.

A remark on this clonotype: A junction boundary mismatches the germline segment, possibly from a read error. The chain employs TRBV10-1 and TRBJ2-2, with 12 positions matching TRBD2. The CDR3 runs to 15 residues. CDR1 and CDR2 from the germline V gene are WNHNN and SYGVQD (reference sequence). Here the CDR3 DNA reads TGTGCCAGCAGGCTGCTAGCGGGGGGGCCCGGGGAGCTGTTTTTT. Translating gives CASRLLAGGPGELFF.

Only a few counts were recorded for this clonotype. V gene TRBV29-1 combines with J gene TRBJ2-7, with 12 bases aligning to TRBD1. This CDR3 region has 14 residues. The germline V gene encodes CDR1 SQVTM and CDR2 ANQGSEA. V was pared by 4 bases and J by 6 bases, with 7 bases of the junction left unmatched. CDR3 sequence reads: CSVGFGTGGREQYF. The CDR3 DNA follows: TGCAGCGTTGGCTTCGGGACAGGGGGCCGCGAGCAGTACTTC.

This clonotype was seen ten or more times. The chain has TRBV9 and TRBJ2-7; TRBD2 aligns across 11 bases. Germline-derived CDR1 and CDR2 are SGDLS and YYNGEE. This CDR3 comprises 15 residues. Trimming took 4 bases from V and 1 from J; bases not matched to a gene: 4. Here the CDR3 DNA reads TGTGCCAGCAGCCCTACTAGCGGGAGATCCTACGAGCAGTACTTC. It yields the protein CASSPTSGRSYEQYF.

The CDR3 loop reads CASSLRVSGGNPPDTQYF. The DNA of the CDR3 is TGCGCCAGCAGCTTGAGGGTTAGCGGGGGAAATCCCCCAGATACGCAGTATTTT. This chain uses TRBV5-1 with TRBJ2-3; 9 bases are a match to TRBD2. The V and J ends lost 1 base and 4 bases, in that order; junction bases with no gene match: 13. The germline gives CDR1 SGHRS, CDR2 YFSETQ. This CDR3 is 18 amino acids long.

This clonotype was counted between two and nine times. The chain links TRBV7-3 to TRBJ2-7, with D maybe TRBD1 (6 bases). The germline CDR1 and CDR2 sequences are SGHTA and FQGTGA. CDR3 length: 15 amino acids. The ends were cut back, 1 base at V and 1 base at J, with 11 bases in the middle. The CDR3 region is CASSLIPGQSYEQYF. CDR3 bases: TGTGCCAGCAGCTTAATTCCTGGACAGTCCTACGAGCAGTACTTC.

This clonotype was seen at least ten times. V gene TRBV28 combines with J gene TRBJ1-1; no clear D. Trimming cost V 5 bases and J 8 bases, with 9 bases left between them. Per germline, CDR1 MDHEN and CDR2 SYDVKM. This CDR3 is 11 amino acids long. The CDR3 DNA follows: TGTGCCAGCAGTACTACAGTCGAAGCTTTCTTT. Translated, it gives CASSTTVEAFF.

This clonotype has ten or more counts. The chain combines TRBV20-1 with TRBJ2-1; TRBD2 matches at 8 bases. The germline CDR1 and CDR2 sequences are DFQATT and SNEGSKA (reference sequence). V trimming: 5 bases; J trimming: 8 bases; junction bases outside the gene matches: 2. This CDR3 contains 11 residues. DNA for the CDR3: TGCAGTGCTTTTAGCGGGGATGAGCAGTTCTTC. Amino acid sequence: CSAFSGDEQFF.